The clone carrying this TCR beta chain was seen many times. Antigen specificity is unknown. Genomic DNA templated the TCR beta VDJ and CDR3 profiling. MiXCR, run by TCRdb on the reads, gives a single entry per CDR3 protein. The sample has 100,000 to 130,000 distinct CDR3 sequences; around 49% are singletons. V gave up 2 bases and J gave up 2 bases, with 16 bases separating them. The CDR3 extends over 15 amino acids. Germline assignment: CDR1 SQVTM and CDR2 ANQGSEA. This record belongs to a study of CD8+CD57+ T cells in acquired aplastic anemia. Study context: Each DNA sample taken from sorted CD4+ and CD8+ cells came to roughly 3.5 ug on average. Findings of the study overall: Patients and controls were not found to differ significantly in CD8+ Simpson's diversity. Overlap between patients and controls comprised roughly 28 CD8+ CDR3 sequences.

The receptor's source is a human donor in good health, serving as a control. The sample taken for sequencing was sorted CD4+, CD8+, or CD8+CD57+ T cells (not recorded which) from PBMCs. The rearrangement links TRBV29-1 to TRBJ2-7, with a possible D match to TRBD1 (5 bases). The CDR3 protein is CSVEQGRPETYEQYF. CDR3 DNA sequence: TGCAGCGTTGAACAGGGCCGGCCGGAAACCTACGAGCAGTACTTC.